A single sample is the source of the 26 T cell receptor beta chains below, sequenced in a study of shared clonotypes between healthy human individuals. TCRdb keeps only in-frame clones here, not all; method: immunoSEQ multiplex PCR. Found here are hundreds of thousands of clones, approximately 96% of them singletons; the top ten hold 0.11%. Selected positively for CCR7 and CD45RO-negative, naive CD8 cells excluded terminally differentiated effector memory CD45RA+ cells. Material for sequencing was naive CD8+ T cells sorted from blood. Receptor source: a woman aged 25-40 years in good health.

The chain combines TRBV2 with TRBJ1-2; the D gene is possibly TRBD1 (6 bases). The V end lost 7 bases, the J end lost 5 bases, and 14 bases lay between the germline ends. The CDR3 extends over 13 amino acids. In germline, CDR1 is SNHLY, CDR2 FYNNEI. The CDR3 DNA reads TGTGCCAGCAATGGCGGGACATTTTATGGCTACACCTTC. It specifies CASNGGTFYGYTF.

The V and J genes are TRBV4-2 and TRBJ1-1; no clear D gene. The CDR3 length is 13 residues. From germline, CDR1 is LGHNA and CDR2 YNFKEQ. V was trimmed by 4 bases and J by 7 bases, leaving 13 bases between them. CDR3 in DNA: TGTGCCAGCAGCCTATACCTCACCCATGAAGCTTTCTTT. It encodes CASSLYLTHEAFF.

The CDR3 DNA reads TGTGCCAGCCAGGTTGGGGACAGAAATCAGCCCCAGCATTTT. It yields the protein CASQVGDRNQPQHF. This sequence joins TRBV21-1 and TRBJ1-5; the table's D gene call, TRBD1, was not cross checked with the DNA. TRBV21-1 is a documented pseudogene. The CDR3 extends over 14 amino acids.

Comment on this clone: This sample also contains other DNA sequences that code for the same CDR3. The CDR3 DNA reads TGTGCCAGCAGTTATAGGGAAGGCGACACTGAAGCTTTCTTT. Translating gives CASSYREGDTEAFF. This sequence joins TRBV6-5 and TRBJ1-1; D gene ambiguous. Germline V gives CDR1 MNHEY, CDR2 SVGAGI. Deletions cut 3 bases from V and 3 bases from J, with 11 bases between. The CDR3 length is 14 residues.

The chain recombines TRBV7-8 with TRBJ2-5; D is ambiguous. The closer fit of TRBJ2-7 to the DNA end suggests the J call may be wrong. The CDR3 covers 14 residues. Per the germline V gene, CDR1 is SGHVS and CDR2 is FQNEAQ. This chain's CDR3 is CASSSGVSSYEQYF. CDR3 coding DNA: TGTGCCAGCAGCTCCGGAGTAAGCTCCTACGAGCAGTACTTC.

The chain uses TRBV11-2 and TRBJ1-2; no clear D. The V gene lost 5 bases and the J gene lost 3 bases, with 13 bases spanning the gap. Germline lookup yields CDR1 SGHAT and CDR2 FQNNGV. The CDR3 runs 14 residues. The CDR3 loop reads CASSHPPGDYGYTF. CDR3 nucleotides: TGTGCCAGCAGCCATCCGCCCGGAGACTATGGCTACACCTTC.

The chain is built from TRBV7-9 and TRBJ2-7; weak D call: TRBD1 (6 bases). Looked up from germline, CDR1 is SEHNR and CDR2 is FQNEAQ (reference sequence). This CDR3 has 12 residues. CDR3 residues: CAIEQGSYEQYF. The CDR3 DNA is TGTGCGATCGAACAGGGTTCCTACGAGCAGTACTTC.

This chain uses TRBV7-9 with TRBJ1-3; D uncertain. V was clipped by 5 bases and J by 3 bases, with 14 bases between them. The CDR3 is made up of 15 amino acids. Germline CDR1 SEHNR, CDR2 FQNEAQ (reference sequence). CDR3 nucleotides: TGTGCCAGCAGCCCCATCCTAAGAAATGGAAACACCATATATTTT. Translation: CASSPILRNGNTIYF. Complete variable domain (other parts from reference TRBV7-9 and TRBJ1-3): DTGVSQNPRHKITKRGQNVTFRCDPISEHNRLYWYRQTLGQGPEFLTYFQNEAQLEKSRLLSDRFSAERPKGSFSTLEIQRTEQGDSAMYLCASSPILRNGNTIYFGEGSWLTVV.

The rearrangement links TRBV5-5 to TRBJ2-5; a possible D gene is TRBD2 (5 bases). The CDR3 runs to 17 residues. Germline CDR1 is SGHKS and CDR2 is YYEKEE (reference sequence). Between the trimmed V and J ends, which lost 0 bases and 2 bases, there was a span of 17 bases. CDR3 DNA: TGTGCCAGCAGCTTGGGTCGGGTCTCGGGAATACAAGAGACCCAGTACTTC. It translates to CASSLGRVSGIQETQYF.

The CDR3 here is CASSLSGGPGNTIYF. In DNA, the CDR3 is TGTGCCAGCAGCTTATCGGGGGGGCCTGGAAACACCATATATTTT. The chain combines TRBV7-8 with TRBJ1-3, with D possibly being TRBD1 (6 bases). CDR1 SGHVS and CDR2 FQNEAQ come from the germline V gene. V was cut by 2 bases and J by 2 bases, with 10 bases left in between. The CDR3 consists of 15 residues.

This chain uses TRBV30 with TRBJ1-1; possibly TRBD1 for D (5 bases). With 7 bases removed from V and 0 bases from J, the gap between germline ends came to 18 bases. Germline V gene data show CDR1 as GTSNPN and CDR2 as SVGIG (reference sequence). This CDR3 has 15 amino acids. The CDR3 DNA sequence: TGTGCCTTCTACGGGGCGGCGAACATGAACACTGAAGCTTTCTTT. It yields the protein CAFYGAANMNTEAFF.

This chain uses TRBV19 with TRBJ2-3; D may match TRBD1 or TRBD2 (6 bases each). CDR1 and CDR2 from the germline V gene are LNHDA and SQIVND (reference sequence). V was shortened by 5 bases and J by 7 bases, with 16 bases between the two germline ends. The length of the CDR3 is 14 residues. CDR3 in amino acids: CASSEDGGGYTQYF. Here the CDR3 DNA reads TGTGCCAGTAGTGAAGACGGGGGCGGATATACGCAGTATTTT.

The V and J genes are TRBV5-8 and TRBJ2-2; D remains unclear. The V and J ends lost 3 bases and 2 bases respectively, with 17 bases between them. The germline CDR1 and CDR2 sequences are SGHTS and YDEGEE. The CDR3 consists of 17 residues. The CDR3 DNA is TGTGCCAGCAGCTCGCGTTATGGCGCGGAAAACACCGGGGAGCTGTTTTTT. Translated: CASSSRYGAENTGELFF.

The chain couples TRBV7-2 to TRBJ2-1; TRBD1 matches at 7 bases. The CDR3 totals 18 residues. Germline lookup yields CDR1 SGHTA and CDR2 FQGNSA. The V segment lost 5 bases and the J segment 3 bases; nucleotides outside the gene matches: 16. CDR3: CASSPQDRLSLYYNEQFF. CDR3 bases: TGTGCCAGCAGCCCCCAGGACAGGTTATCCCTTTACTACAATGAGCAGTTCTTC. Looking up the rest from reference TRBV7-2 and TRBJ2-1 gives the full variable domain: GAGVSQSPSNKVTEKGKDVELRCDPISGHTALYWYRQSLGQGLEFLIYFQGNSAPDKSGLPSDRFSAERTGGSVSTLTIQRTQQEDSAVYLCASSPQDRLSLYYNEQFFGPGTRLTVL.

Comment on this clone: The sample holds other DNA sequences that translate to the same CDR3. The genes are TRBV9 and TRBJ2-7; tentatively, D is TRBD2 (6 bases). Per germline, CDR1 SGDLS and CDR2 YYNGEE. The CDR3 has 12 residues. V lost 4 bases and J lost 4, with 9 bases in between. The CDR3 DNA is TGTGCCAGCAGCCGAGGAGGGTACGAGCAGTACTTC. Protein: CASSRGGYEQYF.

With respect to this clone: Different DNA sequences within this sample yield the same CDR3. This sequence joins TRBV27 and TRBJ1-5; D uncertain. The V and J ends lost 3 bases and 3 bases respectively, with 9 bases between them. Germline V gene data show CDR1 as MNHEY and CDR2 as SMNVEV (reference sequence). The CDR3 has 14 amino acids. CDR3 nucleotides: TGTGCCAGCAGTTTGAGAGGGTACAATCAGCCCCAGCATTTT. Encoded protein: CASSLRGYNQPQHF.

V is TRBV29-1 and J is TRBJ2-7; TRBD2 agrees at 7 bases. The junction had 12 bases not matched to a gene; V was cut back by 4 bases and J by 0 bases. This CDR3 spans 16 amino acids. Germline V gene lookup returns CDR1 SQVTM and CDR2 ANQGSEA. CDR3 nucleotide sequence: TGCAGCGTTGTGGGAAACGGTAGGACTAGCTCCTACGAGCAGTACTTC. Translation: CSVVGNGRTSSYEQYF.

This chain's CDR3 is CASSGQDPSHPNEQFF. The CDR3 bases are TGTGCCAGCAGTGGACAGGATCCATCCCATCCAAATGAGCAGTTCTTC. The chain is built from TRBV27 and TRBJ2-1, with TRBD1 identical over 7 bases. This CDR3 spans 16 amino acids. Germline V lookup: CDR1 MNHEY, CDR2 SMNVEV (reference sequence). Trimming removed 5 bases from V and 7 bases from J; junction bases left unmatched: 14.

This chain connects TRBV29-1 to TRBJ2-4, with 11 nucleotides matching TRBD1. Trimming cost V 4 bases and J 3 bases; bases outside gene matches: 8. CDR1 and CDR2 from the germline V gene are SQVTM and ANQGSEA. The CDR3 covers 16 residues. CDR3 coding DNA: TGCAGCGTTGTGGGGACAGGGGGATTCGGCAAAAACATTCAGTACTTC. Its protein product is CSVVGTGGFGKNIQYF.

CDR3: CASSPGTSGRGNEQFF. The DNA of the CDR3 is TGTGCCAGCAGTCCCGGGACTAGCGGGAGAGGCAATGAGCAGTTCTTC. V and J are TRBV27 and TRBJ2-1; 14 nucleotides agree with TRBD2. CDR3 size: 16 residues. V gave up 5 bases and J gave up 6 bases; unmatched junction bases: 6. The germline gives CDR1 MNHEY, CDR2 SMNVEV (reference sequence).

V and J are TRBV27 and TRBJ2-7; 8 bases match TRBD1. V was clipped by 2 bases and J by 0 bases; unmatched bases: 3. There are 15 residues in the CDR3. Germline-derived CDR1 and CDR2 are MNHEY and SMNVEV (reference sequence). CDR3: CASSLVGQASYEQYF. CDR3 sequence (DNA): TGTGCCAGCAGTTTAGTGGGACAGGCCTCCTACGAGCAGTACTTC.

V and J are TRBV7-9 and TRBJ2-1, with D hard to call. Germline values: CDR1 SEHNR, CDR2 FQNEAQ (reference sequence). This CDR3 spans 13 amino acids. The germline V and J ends were trimmed by 3 bases and 7 bases, with 10 bases remaining between them. In DNA, the CDR3 is TGTGCCAGCAGCTTTGAGCAGCCAAATGAGCAGTTCTTC. This encodes CASSFEQPNEQFF.

The chain links TRBV12-5 to TRBJ2-3, with no clear D. Germline V gives CDR1 LGHNT, CDR2 FRNRAP. V shed 7 bases and J shed 6 bases, with 11 bases lying between them. CDR3 size: 12 residues. CDR3 coding DNA: TGTGCTAGTGCCCTGACGCGCGATACGCAGTATTTT. Its protein product is CASALTRDTQYF. The variable domain in full, with the rest retrieved from reference TRBV12-5 and TRBJ2-3, is DARVTQTPRHKVTEMGQEVTMRCQPILGHNTVFWYRQTMMQGLELLAYFRNRAPLDDSGMPKDRFSAEMPDATLATLKIQPSEPRDSAVYFCASALTRDTQYFGPGTRLTVL.

This clone has just one count. This chain links TRBV25-1 with TRBJ2-1; D is perhaps TRBD1 or TRBD2 (5 bases each). The germline V gene encodes CDR1 MGHDK and CDR2 SYGVNS. The germline V and J ends were trimmed by 5 bases and 3 bases, with 11 bases remaining between them. The CDR3 is made up of 14 amino acids. CDR3 DNA sequence: TGTGCCAGCAGTCCTGGGGGATACTACAATGAGCAGTTCTTC. This sequence encodes CASSPGGYYNEQFF.

The chain combines TRBV28 with TRBJ1-2; 8 bases align to TRBD1. This CDR3 contains 15 residues. Losses at the gene ends were 3 bases for V and 9 bases for J; bases not matched to a gene: 12. CDR1 is MDHEN, CDR2 SYDVKM, per germline. The CDR3 nucleotides read TGTGCCAGCAGTTTGGACAGGGATCACCTGAGTCGCTACACCTTC. It codes for CASSLDRDHLSRYTF.

The rearrangement uses TRBV2 and TRBJ2-1, with 11 positions matching TRBD2. Germline CDR1 reads SNHLY; CDR2 reads FYNNEI. J was trimmed by 8 bases and V by 3 bases; bases with no gene match: 6. This CDR3 contains 15 residues. This CDR3 is CASSDTSGSVDEQFF. Here the CDR3 DNA reads TGTGCCAGCAGTGATACTAGCGGGAGTGTGGATGAGCAGTTCTTC.